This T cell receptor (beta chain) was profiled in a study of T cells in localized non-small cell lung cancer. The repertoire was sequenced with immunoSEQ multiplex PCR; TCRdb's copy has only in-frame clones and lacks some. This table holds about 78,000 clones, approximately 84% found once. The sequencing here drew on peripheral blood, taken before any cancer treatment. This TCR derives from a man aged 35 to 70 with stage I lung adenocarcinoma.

CDR3 coding DNA: TGTGCCAGCAGACACGGGGGTAGGTACAATGAGCAGTTCTTC. It encodes CASRHGGRYNEQFF. V and J are TRBV5-4 and TRBJ2-1, with D perhaps matching TRBD2 (6 bases). The CDR3 extends over 14 amino acids. Trimming took 5 bases from V and 4 from J, leaving 13 bases between them. In germline, CDR1 is SGHNT, CDR2 YYREEE (reference sequence).